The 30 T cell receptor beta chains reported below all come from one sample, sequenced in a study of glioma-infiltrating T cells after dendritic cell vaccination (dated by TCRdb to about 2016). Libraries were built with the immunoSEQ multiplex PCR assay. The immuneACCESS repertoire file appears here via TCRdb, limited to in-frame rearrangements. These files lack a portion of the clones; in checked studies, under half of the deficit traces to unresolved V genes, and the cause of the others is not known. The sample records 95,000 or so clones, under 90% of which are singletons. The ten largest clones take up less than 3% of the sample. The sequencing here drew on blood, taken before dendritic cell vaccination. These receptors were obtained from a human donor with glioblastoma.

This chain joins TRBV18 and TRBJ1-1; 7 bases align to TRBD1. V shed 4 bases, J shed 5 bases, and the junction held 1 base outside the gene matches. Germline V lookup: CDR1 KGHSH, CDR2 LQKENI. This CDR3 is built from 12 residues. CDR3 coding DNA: TGTGCCAGCTCACACAGGGGTACTGAAGCTTTCTTT. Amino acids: CASSHRGTEAFF.

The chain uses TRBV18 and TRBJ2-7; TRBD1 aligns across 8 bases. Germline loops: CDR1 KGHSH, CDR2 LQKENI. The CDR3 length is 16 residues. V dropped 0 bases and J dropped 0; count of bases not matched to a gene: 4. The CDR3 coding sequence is TGTGCCAGCTCACCACCAAGACAGGGGCGCTCCTACGAGCAGTACTTC. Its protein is CASSPPRQGRSYEQYF.

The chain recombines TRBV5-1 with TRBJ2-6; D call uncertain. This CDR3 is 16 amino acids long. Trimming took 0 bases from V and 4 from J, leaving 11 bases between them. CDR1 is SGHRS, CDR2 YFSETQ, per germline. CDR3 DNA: TGCGCCAGCAGCTTGGGGCAGTCCGCAGGGGCCAACGTCCTGACTTTC. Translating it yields CASSLGQSAGANVLTF. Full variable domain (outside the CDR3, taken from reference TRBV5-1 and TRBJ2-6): KAGVTQTPRYLIKTRGQQVTLSCSPISGHRSVSWYQQTPGQGLQFLFEYFSETQRNKGNFPGRFSGRQFSNSRSEMNVSTLELGDSALYLCASSLGQSAGANVLTFGAGSRLTVL.

The CDR3 DNA sequence: TGTGCCAGCAGTTCCCACGCAGATAGCACAGATACGCAGTATTTT. This sequence encodes CASSSHADSTDTQYF. The rearrangement joins TRBV6-6 to TRBJ2-3; no definite D call. Germline assignment: CDR1 MNHNY and CDR2 SVGAGI (reference sequence). The CDR3 runs 15 residues. The V end lost 4 bases, the J end lost 0 bases, and 11 bases lay between the germline ends.

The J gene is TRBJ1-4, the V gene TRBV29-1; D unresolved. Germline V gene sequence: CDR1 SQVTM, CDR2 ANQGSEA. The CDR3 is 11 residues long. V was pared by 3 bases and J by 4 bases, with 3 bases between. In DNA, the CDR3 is TGCAGCGTTGACCTTAATGAAAAACTGTTTTTT. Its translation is CSVDLNEKLFF. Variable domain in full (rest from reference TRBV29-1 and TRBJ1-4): SAVISQKPSRDICQRGTSLTIQCQVDSQVTMMFWYRQQPGQSLTLIATANQGSEATYESGFVIDKFPISRPNLTFSTLTVSNMSPEDSSIYLCSVDLNEKLFFGSGTQLSVL.

CDR3 bases: TGTGCCAGCAGGCGCGCGGGGCAGTACTTC. It is translated as CASRRAGQYF. The chain recombines TRBV6-1 with TRBJ2-7, with D perhaps matching TRBD2 (5 bases). The CDR3 is 10 amino acids. Germline V gives CDR1 MNHNS, CDR2 SASEGT. V lost 6 bases to trimming and J lost 9 bases, with 9 bases between them.

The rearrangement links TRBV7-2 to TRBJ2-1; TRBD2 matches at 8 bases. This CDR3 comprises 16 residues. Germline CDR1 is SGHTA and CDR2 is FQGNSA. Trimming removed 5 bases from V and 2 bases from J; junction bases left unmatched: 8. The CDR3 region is CASSPQGSGAYNEQFF. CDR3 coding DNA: TGTGCCAGCAGCCCCCAGGGTAGCGGGGCCTACAATGAGCAGTTCTTC.

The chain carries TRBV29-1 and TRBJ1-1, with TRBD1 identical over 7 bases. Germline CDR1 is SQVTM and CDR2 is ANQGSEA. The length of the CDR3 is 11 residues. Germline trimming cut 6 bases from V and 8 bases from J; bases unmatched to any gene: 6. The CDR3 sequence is CSVYRGSEAFF. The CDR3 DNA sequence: TGCAGCGTGTACAGGGGCTCCGAAGCTTTCTTT.

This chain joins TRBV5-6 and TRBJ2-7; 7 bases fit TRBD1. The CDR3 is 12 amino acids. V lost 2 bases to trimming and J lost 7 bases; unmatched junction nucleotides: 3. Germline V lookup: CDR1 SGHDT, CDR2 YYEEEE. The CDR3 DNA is TGTGCCAGCAGCTTACAGGGGAGAGAGCAGTACTTC. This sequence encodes CASSLQGREQYF.

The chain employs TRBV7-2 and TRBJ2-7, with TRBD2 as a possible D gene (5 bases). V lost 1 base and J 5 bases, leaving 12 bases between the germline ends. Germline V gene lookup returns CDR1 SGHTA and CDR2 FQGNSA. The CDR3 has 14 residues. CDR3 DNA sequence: TGTGCCAGCAGCTTAGATCTAGCCAGGAACGAGCAGTACTTC. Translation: CASSLDLARNEQYF. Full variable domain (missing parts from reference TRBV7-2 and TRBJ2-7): GAGVSQSPSNKVTEKGKDVELRCDPISGHTALYWYRQSLGQGLEFLIYFQGNSAPDKSGLPSDRFSAERTGGSVSTLTIQRTQQEDSAVYLCASSLDLARNEQYFGPGTRLTVT.

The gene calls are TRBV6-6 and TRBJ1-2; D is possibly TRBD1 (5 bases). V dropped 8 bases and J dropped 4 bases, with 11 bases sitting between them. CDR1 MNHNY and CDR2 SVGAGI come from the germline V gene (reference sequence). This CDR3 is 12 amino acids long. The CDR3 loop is CASRGQAYGYTF. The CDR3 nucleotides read TGTGCCAGCCGAGGACAAGCCTATGGCTACACCTTC.

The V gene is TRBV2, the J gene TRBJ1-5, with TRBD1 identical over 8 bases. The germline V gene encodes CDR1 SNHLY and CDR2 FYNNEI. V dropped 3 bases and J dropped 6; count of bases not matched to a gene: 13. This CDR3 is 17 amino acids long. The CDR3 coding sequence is TGTGCCAGCAGTGAGGCAGGGGGCAGGGTGGTTGGTCAGCCCCAGCATTTT. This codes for CASSEAGGRVVGQPQHF.

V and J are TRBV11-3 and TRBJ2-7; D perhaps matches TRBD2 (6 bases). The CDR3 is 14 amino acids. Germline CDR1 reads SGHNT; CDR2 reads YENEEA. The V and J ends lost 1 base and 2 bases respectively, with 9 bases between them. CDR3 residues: CASSLGRGAYEQYF. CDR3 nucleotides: TGTGCCAGCAGCTTAGGGCGGGGAGCCTACGAGCAGTACTTC. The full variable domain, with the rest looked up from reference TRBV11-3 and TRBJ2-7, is EAGVVQSPRYKIIEKKQPVAFWCNPISGHNTLYWYLQNLGQGPELLIRYENEEAVDDSQLPKDRFSAERLKGVDSTLKIQPAELGDSAVYLCASSLGRGAYEQYFGPGTRLTVT.

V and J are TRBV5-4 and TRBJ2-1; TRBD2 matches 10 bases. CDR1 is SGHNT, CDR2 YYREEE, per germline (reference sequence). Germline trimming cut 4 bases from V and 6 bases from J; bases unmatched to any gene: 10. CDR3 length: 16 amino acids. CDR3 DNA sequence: TGTGCCAGCAGCCCCCTGGGAGCGGGGGGGCCCAATGAGCAGTTCTTC. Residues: CASSPLGAGGPNEQFF.

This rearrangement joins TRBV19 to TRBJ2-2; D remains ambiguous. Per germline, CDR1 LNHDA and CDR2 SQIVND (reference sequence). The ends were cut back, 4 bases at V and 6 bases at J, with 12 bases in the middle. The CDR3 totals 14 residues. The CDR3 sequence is CASSTHLVPGELFF. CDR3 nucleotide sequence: TGTGCCAGTAGTACCCATCTAGTGCCCGGGGAGCTGTTTTTT.

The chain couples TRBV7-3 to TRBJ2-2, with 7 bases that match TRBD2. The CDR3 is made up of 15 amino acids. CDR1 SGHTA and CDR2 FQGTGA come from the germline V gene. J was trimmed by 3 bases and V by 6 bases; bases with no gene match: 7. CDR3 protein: CASSPLGGDTGELFF. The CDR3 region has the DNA TGTGCCAGCAGTCCTCTGGGAGGGGACACCGGGGAGCTGTTTTTT. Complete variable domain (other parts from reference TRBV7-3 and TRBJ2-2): GAGVSQTPSNKVTEKGKYVELRCDPISGHTALYWYRQSLGQGPEFLIYFQGTGAADDSGLPNDRFFAVRPEGSVSTLKIQRTERGDSAVYLCASSPLGGDTGELFFGEGSRLTVL.

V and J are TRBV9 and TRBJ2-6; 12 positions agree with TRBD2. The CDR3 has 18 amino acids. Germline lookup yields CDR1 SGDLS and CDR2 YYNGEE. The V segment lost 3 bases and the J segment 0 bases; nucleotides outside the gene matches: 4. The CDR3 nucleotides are TGTGCCAGCAGCGAGACTAGCGGGGGATTCTCTGGGGCCAACGTCCTGACTTTC. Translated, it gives CASSETSGGFSGANVLTF.

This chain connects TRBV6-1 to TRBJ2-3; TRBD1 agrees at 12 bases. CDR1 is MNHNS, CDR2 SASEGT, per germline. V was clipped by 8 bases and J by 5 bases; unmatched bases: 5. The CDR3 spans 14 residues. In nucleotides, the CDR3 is TGTGCCAGCTCTTGGGACAGGGGGCAAGATACGCAGTATTTT. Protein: CASSWDRGQDTQYF.

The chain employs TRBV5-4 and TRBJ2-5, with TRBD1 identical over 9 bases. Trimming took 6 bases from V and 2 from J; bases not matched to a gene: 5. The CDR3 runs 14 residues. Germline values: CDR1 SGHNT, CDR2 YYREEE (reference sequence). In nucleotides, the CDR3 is TGTGCCAGCACCAGGGACAGGGAACAAGAGACCCAGTACTTC. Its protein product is CASTRDREQETQYF.

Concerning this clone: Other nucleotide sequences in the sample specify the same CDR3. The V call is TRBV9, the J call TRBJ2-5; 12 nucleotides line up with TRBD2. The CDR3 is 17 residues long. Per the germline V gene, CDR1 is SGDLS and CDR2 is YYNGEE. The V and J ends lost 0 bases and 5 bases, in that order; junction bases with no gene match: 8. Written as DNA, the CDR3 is TGTGCCAGCAGCGTAGGGGCTAGCGGGGGGGCTTTGGAGACCCAGTACTTC. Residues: CASSVGASGGALETQYF.

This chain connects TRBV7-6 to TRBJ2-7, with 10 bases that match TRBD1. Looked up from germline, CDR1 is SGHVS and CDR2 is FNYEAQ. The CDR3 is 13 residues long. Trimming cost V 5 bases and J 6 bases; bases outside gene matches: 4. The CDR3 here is CASSEWTGGEQYF. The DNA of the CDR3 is TGTGCCAGCAGCGAGTGGACAGGGGGCGAGCAGTACTTC.

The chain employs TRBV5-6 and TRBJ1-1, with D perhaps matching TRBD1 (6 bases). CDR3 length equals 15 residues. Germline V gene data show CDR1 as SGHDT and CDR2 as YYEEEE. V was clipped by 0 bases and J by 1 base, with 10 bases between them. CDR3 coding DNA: TGTGCCAGCAGCTTGGCCCAACAGGGGAACACTGAAGCTTTCTTT. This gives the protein CASSLAQQGNTEAFF.

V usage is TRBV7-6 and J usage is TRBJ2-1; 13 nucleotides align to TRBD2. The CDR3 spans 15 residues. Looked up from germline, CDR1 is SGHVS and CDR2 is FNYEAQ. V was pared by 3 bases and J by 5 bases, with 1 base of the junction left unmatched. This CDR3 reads CASSLGLAGNNEQFF. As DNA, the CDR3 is TGTGCCAGCAGCTTGGGACTAGCGGGAAACAATGAGCAGTTCTTC.

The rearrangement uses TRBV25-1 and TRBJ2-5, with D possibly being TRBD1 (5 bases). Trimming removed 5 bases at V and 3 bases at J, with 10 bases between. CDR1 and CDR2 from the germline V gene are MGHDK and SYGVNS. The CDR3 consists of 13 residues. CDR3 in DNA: TGTGCCAGCAGTATGCGACAGAAAGAGACCCAGTACTTC. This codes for CASSMRQKETQYF.

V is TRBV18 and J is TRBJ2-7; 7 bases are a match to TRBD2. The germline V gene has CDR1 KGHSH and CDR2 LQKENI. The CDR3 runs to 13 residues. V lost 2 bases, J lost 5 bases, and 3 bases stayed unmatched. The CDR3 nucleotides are TGTGCCAGCTCACCATGGGGGGGTAACGAGCAGTACTTC. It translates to CASSPWGGNEQYF.

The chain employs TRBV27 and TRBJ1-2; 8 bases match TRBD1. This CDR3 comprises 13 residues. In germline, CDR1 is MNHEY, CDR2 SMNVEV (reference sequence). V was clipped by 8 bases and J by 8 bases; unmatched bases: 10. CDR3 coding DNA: TGTGCCAGCCGGACAGGGAACGCGGGCGGCTACACCTTC. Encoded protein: CASRTGNAGGYTF.

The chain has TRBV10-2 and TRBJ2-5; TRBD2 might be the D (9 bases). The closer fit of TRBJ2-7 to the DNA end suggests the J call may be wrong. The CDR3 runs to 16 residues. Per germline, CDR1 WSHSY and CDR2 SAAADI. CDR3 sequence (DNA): TGCGCCAGCATGAAGGGGCTAGCGGGACAGGACTACGAGCAGTACTTC. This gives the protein CASMKGLAGQDYEQYF.

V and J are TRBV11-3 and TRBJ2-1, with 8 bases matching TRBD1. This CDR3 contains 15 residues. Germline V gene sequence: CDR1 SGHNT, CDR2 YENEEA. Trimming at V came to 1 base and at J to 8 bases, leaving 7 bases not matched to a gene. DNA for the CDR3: TGTGCCAGCAGCTTAGTTCGGACAGGGTGGCATGAGCAGTTCTTC. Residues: CASSLVRTGWHEQFF. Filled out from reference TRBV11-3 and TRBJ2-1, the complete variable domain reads EAGVVQSPRYKIIEKKQPVAFWCNPISGHNTLYWYLQNLGQGPELLIRYENEEAVDDSQLPKDRFSAERLKGVDSTLKIQPAELGDSAVYLCASSLVRTGWHEQFFGPGTRLTVL.

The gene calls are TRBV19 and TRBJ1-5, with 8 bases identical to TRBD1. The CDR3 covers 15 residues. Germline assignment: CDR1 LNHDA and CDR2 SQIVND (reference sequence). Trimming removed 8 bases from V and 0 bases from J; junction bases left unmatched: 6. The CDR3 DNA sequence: TGTGCCAGTGGGACAGGAGAGTATAGCAATCAGCCCCAGCATTTT. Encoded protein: CASGTGEYSNQPQHF.

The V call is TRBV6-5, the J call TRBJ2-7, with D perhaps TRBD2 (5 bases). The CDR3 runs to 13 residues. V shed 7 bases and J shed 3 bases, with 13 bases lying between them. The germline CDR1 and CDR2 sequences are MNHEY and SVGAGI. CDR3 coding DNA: TGTGCCAGCAAGGTACTAGGAAGCTACGAGCAGTACTTC. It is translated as CASKVLGSYEQYF.